The entry below gives a single T cell receptor beta chain sequence along with its context. The antigen it recognizes is unknown. Base qualities are not provided; no much larger clone lies one nucleotide away. In total, approximately 700 healthy bone marrow donors made up the cohort. All cohort members were sampled while nominally healthy, although unrecorded immune exposures were likely present. The donor tested CMV seropositive and was one of the 289 seropositive cohort members. A peripheral blood sample was collected from each donor, and TCR beta sequencing was performed on peripheral blood mononuclear cells. The Qiagen DNeasy Blood Extraction Kit was used to extract genomic DNA from the blood cell samples. Library construction relied on the immunoSEQ multiplex PCR assay. The multiplex PCR relied on a mix of 60 forward primers for TCR Vbeta segments and 13 reverse primers for TCR Jbeta segments. The CDR3 region of rearranged TCR beta genes was amplified from genomic DNA by a multiplex PCR assay. The amplified TCR beta libraries were sequenced on the Illumina HiSeq System as 87-base-pair reads. Turning to the authors' computational methods: A later analysis counted around 72 million unique TCR beta chains across the 666 repertoires, and approximately 11 million of these chains were shared by at least two donors. To remove PCR and sequencing errors, raw reads were error-corrected and collapsed into unique sequences using a nearest-neighbor algorithm that merged closely related sequences. CDR3 sequences were aligned to IMGT reference sequences to assign V, D and J gene segments. For a sequence to be retained, a match of at least six nucleotides was required to both a V gene segment and a J gene segment. Rearrangements were called productive when the CDR3 lacked stop codons and stayed in frame with V and J; all others were non-productive. CDR3 was defined by IMGT convention, running from the second conserved V-encoded cysteine to the conserved J-encoded phenylalanine. Sequences without an unambiguous match to a single V gene segment were excluded from the earlier analysis of several hundred of the donors. In an earlier analysis of more than 500 of the donors, a V segment was called functional when productive rearrangements were above 56.7%, and segregating when the standard deviation between donors exceeded 5%. To diagnose cytomegalovirus status from the catalog of TCR beta chain sequences, a statistical classification framework was built. In a later analysis, TCR nucleotide sequences were compared against IMGT/GENE-DB human TR gene sequences so that V and J genes could be assigned. The TCRdist pipeline was used in a later analysis to assign CDR3 sequences and most-parsimonious VDJ recombination scenarios. A later analysis defined each TCR beta chain by its CDR3 amino acid sequence plus V-gene family, and excluded reads lacking a unique V-gene family. A later analysis removed several hundred highly shared, low-generation-probability nucleotide sequences to deal with suspected cross-contamination and a sequencing artifact. For each public chain, a later analysis derived a clonal expansion index from normalized ranks of inferred template counts within each repertoire. Generation probabilities in a later analysis came from a VDJ recombination model fitted to out-of-frame rearrangements, and those results were checked against IGoR. A later analysis scored TCR-TCR, TCR-HLA and TCR-CMV co-occurrence with hypergeometric tests, applying a repertoire-size bias correction to TCR pairs. False discovery rates were estimated in a later analysis by permuting HLA or CMV assignments 20 times. A later analysis grouped co-occurring TCRs with DBSCAN, adding TCRdist sequence similarity when clustering within HLA-allele-positive subsets. Repertoires with fewer than 30,000 or more than 120,000 public chains, plus five repertoires with anomalous nucleotide sharing, were excluded from co-occurrence clustering. As stored in TCRdb, this immuneACCESS dataset retains in-frame rearrangements with V and J assigned. A fraction of the clones does not appear; measured against another copy, unresolved V genes explain less than half of the discrepancy, and the remainder lacks a known reason. V, J and clone size reflect that table, while D and trimming were determined from the DNA. This sample lists around 150,000 clones; 70% to 85% were detected once. About 7% of the sample lies in the top ten.

The data originate from a study of cytomegalovirus exposure and HLA in healthy donors (TCRdb year 2017). At the level of the whole study: An earlier analysis of 587 of the donors reported approximately 280 Gb of sequence data and 95 million to 120 million unique TCR beta sequences obtained from about 170 million T cells. About 310 gigabases of sequencing data and some 85 million unique TCR sequences were included in an early release covering around 600 HLA-typed donors. The genetic ancestry cluster associated with self-reported Caucasian donors included about 81% of the roughly 400 genotyped donors. The aim of the study was to test whether cataloging public T cell receptors could identify signatures of past pathogen exposure. The T cell repertoires of about 700 subjects were profiled by immunosequencing and related to cytomegalovirus serostatus. Along with the approximately 650-subject first cohort, a separate validation cohort of over a hundred different subjects was used. To predict cytomegalovirus infection status, the study brought together high-throughput TCR immunosequencing, statistical association of individual TCRs with disease status, and machine learning. A later analysis re-examined previously published TCR beta repertoires from more than 550 donors and added high-resolution HLA genotyping to investigate patterns of TCR occurrence. Rather than using new phenotypic data, the later analysis identified candidate immune exposures from TCR beta sequences and from how often those sequences occurred across donors. An earlier analysis of several hundred of the donors used high-throughput TCR beta sequencing to judge whether each TCR beta V gene segment behaved as functional or pseudogenic. Donor age, sex, ethnicity and CMV serostatus were compiled together with the repertoire data. In a later genetic analysis, genome-wide SNP genotypes for about 55% of the 666 donors were used, and that subset was treated as a discovery cohort. All discovery cohort repertoires had been generated on a single sequencing platform. Class I and class II HLA loci were covered by the typing at four-digit resolution. The number of typed donors differed by locus: about 629-630 for A, B, C, DRB1 and DQB1; approximately 540 for DQA1; over 600 for DPA1; and about 470 for DPB1. Because of strong linkage in the cohort, roughly 5 DR-DQ haplotypes were treated as single units for association and clustering. Among roughly 400 genotyped donors of the cohort, an average of around 250,000 unique TCR beta nucleotide sequences was sequenced per donor, of which 15% to 20% were non-productive. Overall results and qualifications from the work: Compared with equally common non-associated chains, HLA-associated TCR beta chains in a later analysis were more clonally expanded and had lower generation probabilities. Specific HLA alleles were associated with over 15,000 TCR beta sequences at a false discovery rate of 0.05 in a later analysis. The authors suggested that the approach could potentially be extended to other disease states and immunological phenotypes. Roughly uniform sequencing depth across donors was assumed in presence/absence analyses, although this assumption may not hold. Most TCR sequences were observed very rarely across donors, whereas some public TCRs were present in many individuals. Because counts were too low, about 18 rarely observed V segments, including chromosome 9 orphons, were excluded from the earlier analysis of 587 of the donors. A total of some 180 TCR beta chains were listed by the study as associated with cytomegalovirus. When HLA alleles, especially DR and DQ, strongly co-occurred, attributing TCR associations to individual alleles was difficult. HLA typing was unavailable for some donors at each locus, so association tests used only the typed subset. Several of the top co-occurrence clusters appeared to be linked to parvovirus B19, influenza, CMV and Epstein-Barr virus, according to a later analysis. Some IMGT-functional V segments, including TRBV6-2 and TRBV6-3, could not be told apart with the 87-base-pair reads, so those segments were excluded. The sequencing pipeline was judged likely to have produced a cluster of highly shared sequence variants as a technical artifact. An association between a missense DCLRE1C variant and V-gene and J-gene trimming of TCR beta chains was found in a later genetic analysis and replicated in an independent cohort. This cohort had only TCR beta chains sequenced, and the lack of alpha or paired-chain data limited which features could be detected. Cytomegalovirus status was reported to be diagnosed by the classifier with high specificity and sensitivity in both the original and validation cohorts. According to a later analysis, most CMV-associated TCR beta chains appeared to be HLA-restricted, and the HLA associations seemed to be driven largely by CMV exposure. In vitro tests confirmed that a few of the cytomegalovirus-associated TCR beta chains recognize cytomegalovirus antigens. The only immune exposure information available for the cohort was CMV serostatus. Correlated functional status among segregating V segments might reflect linkage disequilibrium, but an unknown experimental factor could not be ruled out. Broadly in line with IMGT annotations, most TCR beta V segments showed up in productive rearrangements about 87% or about 30% of the time in an earlier analysis of some 590 of the donors. Compared with the approximately 700-donor mean, donors in an Asian-associated ancestry cluster had fewer N-insertions in productive TCRs, according to a later genetic analysis. In a later analysis, TCR association rates were found to vary across HLA loci, with the most associated TCRs seen for DRB1 alleles and the fewest for HLA-C alleles. A further reported finding was that TCR beta sequences accurately predicted the HLA-A and HLA-B alleles for most subjects in the first cohort.

CDR1 and CDR2 are read off the germline V gene (reference sequence) as SGHNT and YYREEE. V and J lose 0 bases and 10 bases, and a span of 10 bases separates them. Reading from cysteine to phenylalanine, the CDR3 counts 12 amino acids. Only the CDR3 DNA stays, 36 bases, in frame from base 1. The sample taken for sequencing was PBMCs. The origin of this receptor is a man in his forties in good health and CMV-seropositive. The rearrangement combines TRBV5-4 with TRBJ2-5; no D gene call is confident. The DNA sequence follows: TGTGCCAGCAGCTTGGGTCAGCGTAACCAGTACTTC. This is translated as CASSLGQRNQYF.